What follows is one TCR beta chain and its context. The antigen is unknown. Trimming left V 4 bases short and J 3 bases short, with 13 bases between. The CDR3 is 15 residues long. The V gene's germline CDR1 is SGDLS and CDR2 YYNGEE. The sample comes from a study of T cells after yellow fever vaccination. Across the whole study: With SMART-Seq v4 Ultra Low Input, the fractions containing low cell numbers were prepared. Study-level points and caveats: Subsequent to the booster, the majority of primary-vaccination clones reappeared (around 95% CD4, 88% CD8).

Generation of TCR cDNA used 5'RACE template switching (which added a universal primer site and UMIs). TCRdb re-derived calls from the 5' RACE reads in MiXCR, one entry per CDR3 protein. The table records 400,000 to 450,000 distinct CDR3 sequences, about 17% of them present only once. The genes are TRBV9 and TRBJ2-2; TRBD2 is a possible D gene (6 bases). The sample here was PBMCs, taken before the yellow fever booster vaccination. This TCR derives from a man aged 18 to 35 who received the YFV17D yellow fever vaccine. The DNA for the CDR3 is TGTGCCAGCAGCCCGGGTGGAGGGTACACCGGGGAGCTGTTTTTT. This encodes CASSPGGGYTGELFF.